This entry lists 27 T cell receptor beta chains sequenced from one sample in a study of blood T cell repertoires in COVID-19. Here immunoSEQ multiplex PCR was the method, and the copy in TCRdb shows in-frame clones only, minus some. The table includes about 58,000 clones, 80% to 95% detected once. Sequenced material: peripheral blood. The receptors come from a man in his fifties with active COVID-19.

This clone turned up a few times. The rearrangement joins TRBV9 to TRBJ1-1, with 11 positions matching TRBD1. The ends lost 2 bases at V and 6 bases at J; junction bases unmatched: 12. CDR3 size: 17 residues. Germline loops: CDR1 SGDLS, CDR2 YYNGEE. CDR3 residues: CASSVDWTGGLSAEAFF. In DNA, the CDR3 is TGTGCCAGCAGCGTCGATTGGACAGGGGGCTTGTCGGCTGAAGCTTTCTTT.

The chain employs TRBV4-1 and TRBJ2-7; 10 nucleotides line up with TRBD2. This CDR3 has 14 residues. After removal of 2 bases from V and 5 bases from J, the junction contained 3 bases not matched to a gene. CDR1 MGHRA and CDR2 YSYEKL come from the germline V gene. The CDR3 is CASSQSGLADEQYF. DNA of the CDR3: TGCGCCAGCAGCCAAAGCGGACTAGCGGACGAGCAGTACTTC.

V and J are TRBV12-5 and TRBJ2-7; 10 bases match TRBD1. The V segment lost 3 bases and the J segment 2 bases; nucleotides outside the gene matches: 1. Germline loops: CDR1 LGHNT, CDR2 FRNRAP. This CDR3 has 14 residues. The CDR3 protein is CASGFGQGAYEQYF. The CDR3 DNA reads as TGTGCTAGTGGTTTCGGACAGGGGGCCTACGAGCAGTACTTC.

The chain has TRBV5-1 and TRBJ2-5; maybe TRBD2 (6 bases). The CDR3 consists of 14 residues. V gave up 0 bases and J gave up 5 bases, with 11 bases separating them. CDR1 is SGHRS, CDR2 YFSETQ, per germline. This chain's CDR3 is CASSLGRGKETQYF. For the CDR3, the DNA is TGCGCCAGCAGCTTGGGGCGGGGAAAGGAGACCCAGTACTTC.

The chain joins TRBV20-1 to TRBJ2-1; 8 bases match TRBD2. CDR3 length equals 14 residues. The V and J ends lost 3 bases and 4 bases, in that order; junction bases with no gene match: 5. Germline values: CDR1 DFQATT, CDR2 SNEGSKA (reference sequence). This chain's CDR3 is CSASGLAGYNEQFF. CDR3 nucleotides: TGCAGTGCTAGTGGACTAGCCGGGTACAATGAGCAGTTCTTC.

The rearrangement uses TRBV7-8 and TRBJ1-2, with 8 bases that match TRBD1. The CDR3 is 15 amino acids. After removal of 5 bases from V and 1 base from J, the junction contained 6 bases not matched to a gene. Germline V gene data show CDR1 as SGHVS and CDR2 as FQNEAQ. CDR3 protein: CASSAGTGVNYGYTF. Written as DNA, the CDR3 is TGTGCCAGCAGCGCCGGGACAGGCGTTAACTATGGCTACACCTTC.

The V call is TRBV13, the J call TRBJ2-1; D is undetermined. Germline V gives CDR1 PRHDT, CDR2 FYEKMQ (reference sequence). This CDR3 contains 11 residues. V was trimmed by 0 bases and J by 14 bases, leaving 8 bases between them. CDR3 loop: CASSLGRSEFF. The CDR3 nucleotides are TGTGCCAGCAGCTTAGGGCGATCGGAGTTCTTC.

The rearrangement joins TRBV5-5 to TRBJ1-5; D may be TRBD1 (6 bases). The length of the CDR3 is 13 residues. V was pared by 7 bases and J by 3 bases, with 11 bases between. CDR1 SGHKS and CDR2 YYEKEE come from the germline V gene (reference sequence). CDR3 nucleotides: TGTGCCAGCTCGGGGGGGCCCAATCAGCCCCAGCATTTT. Translation gives CASSGGPNQPQHF.

The V gene is TRBV4-2, the J gene TRBJ2-7; D is possibly TRBD1 (6 bases). V was trimmed by 4 bases and J by 4 bases, leaving 14 bases between them. This CDR3 has 14 amino acids. Germline values: CDR1 LGHNA, CDR2 YNFKEQ. CDR3 sequence (DNA): TGTGCCAGCAGCCGAGGGACACTCGGATACGAGCAGTACTTC. Translated: CASSRGTLGYEQYF.

This clone was picked up a small number of times. The V gene is TRBV11-2, the J gene TRBJ1-2; possible D gene TRBD1, 5 bases. V lost 8 bases, J lost 0 bases, and 16 bases lay in between. CDR3 length: 15 amino acids. Germline CDR1 and CDR2: SGHAT and FQNNGV. The CDR3 coding sequence is TGTGCCAGCTCACAGGATTCGCATCCTAACTATGGCTACACCTTC. This sequence encodes CASSQDSHPNYGYTF.

The chain couples TRBV15 to TRBJ1-3; D is perhaps TRBD1 (5 bases). Trimming took 7 bases from V and 2 from J, leaving 9 bases between them. The V gene's germline CDR1 is LNHNV and CDR2 YYDKDF (reference sequence). This CDR3 region has 13 residues. The CDR3 DNA is TGTGCCACCACGGAGGGGACTGGAAACACCATATATTTT. Translating gives CATTEGTGNTIYF. Drawing the rest from reference TRBV15 and TRBJ1-3, the complete variable domain is DAMVIQNPRYQVTQFGKPVTLSCSQTLNHNVMYWYQQKSSQAPKLLFHYYDKDFNNEADTPDNFQSRRPNTSFCFLDIRSPGLGDTAMYLCATTEGTGNTIYFGEGSWLTVV.

This clone was counted only a few times. V and J are TRBV4-1 and TRBJ1-6; 12 bases fit TRBD1. The CDR3 extends over 16 amino acids. V shed 6 bases and J 7 bases; nucleotides not matched to a gene: 7. CDR1 and CDR2 from the germline V gene are MGHRA and YSYEKL. CDR3 loop: CASRQGQGAGNSPLHF. DNA of the CDR3: TGCGCCAGCAGACAGGGACAGGGGGCTGGCAATTCACCCCTCCACTTT.

This rearrangement joins TRBV19 to TRBJ1-6; TRBD1 aligns across 8 bases. The CDR3 extends over 14 amino acids. Per the germline V gene, CDR1 is LNHDA and CDR2 is SQIVND (reference sequence). The V segment lost 1 base and the J segment 9 bases; nucleotides outside the gene matches: 2. DNA of the CDR3: TGTGCCAGTAGTATAGGACAGGGGACTTCACCCCTCCACTTT. This translates into CASSIGQGTSPLHF.

V is TRBV5-8 and J is TRBJ2-5; TRBD2 matches at 10 bases. The CDR3 covers 17 residues. Trimming at V came to 4 bases and at J to 5 bases, leaving 14 bases not matched to a gene. Germline V gene sequence: CDR1 SGHTS, CDR2 YDEGEE. The CDR3 DNA follows: TGTGCCAGCAGCCCAACAAGGGGACTAGCGAATGTGGAGACCCAGTACTTC. Translated: CASSPTRGLANVETQYF. Drawing the rest from reference TRBV5-8 and TRBJ2-5, the complete variable domain is EAGVTQSPTHLIKTRGQQATLRCSPISGHTSVYWYQQALGLGLQFLLWYDEGEERNRGNFPPRFSGRQFPNYSSELNVNALELEDSALYLCASSPTRGLANVETQYFGPGTRLLVL.

V gene TRBV7-3 combines with J gene TRBJ2-5; 14 nucleotides match TRBD2. Trimming removed 3 bases from V and 2 bases from J; junction bases left unmatched: 5. CDR1 is SGHTA, CDR2 FQGTGA, per germline. The length of the CDR3 is 17 residues. CDR3 nucleotides: TGTGCCAGCAGCTTCATCGGGACTAGCGGGAGACAAGAGACCCAGTACTTC. This encodes CASSFIGTSGRQETQYF.

The gene calls are TRBV11-2 and TRBJ1-5; D unclear. CDR1 is SGHAT and CDR2 is FQNNGV in the germline V gene. This CDR3 contains 16 residues. V lost 2 bases to trimming and J lost 0 bases, with 11 bases between them. CDR3 nucleotides: TGTGCCAGCAGCTTATATCCCACTGATAGCAATCAGCCCCAGCATTTT. It specifies CASSLYPTDSNQPQHF.

This chain connects TRBV19 to TRBJ1-1; D gene ambiguous. Germline V gene data show CDR1 as LNHDA and CDR2 as SQIVND (reference sequence). The V and J ends lost 0 bases and 5 bases respectively, with 7 bases between them. This CDR3 region has 13 residues. CDR3: CASSIDWRTEAFF. The CDR3 coding sequence is TGTGCCAGTAGTATAGATTGGCGGACTGAAGCTTTCTTT.

This chain uses TRBV5-1 with TRBJ2-7, with 9 bases identical to TRBD2. This CDR3 has 15 residues. Looked up from germline, CDR1 is SGHRS and CDR2 is YFSETQ. With V trimmed by 4 bases and J by 0 bases, 5 bases remained unmatched. This CDR3 is CASSPGLAYSYEQYF. CDR3 in DNA: TGCGCCAGCAGCCCTGGACTAGCGTACTCCTACGAGCAGTACTTC.

This sequence joins TRBV28 and TRBJ1-5; 10 bases agree with TRBD1. The CDR3 is 21 amino acids. Germline assignment: CDR1 MDHEN and CDR2 SYDVKM. The V and J ends lost 4 bases and 3 bases, in that order; junction bases with no gene match: 21. CDR3 sequence (DNA): TGTGCCAGCAGTTCCCACCATCGGACAGGGGGTTTAAGGAGCCTCAATCAGCCCCAGCATTTT. As protein: CASSSHHRTGGLRSLNQPQHF.

This sequence joins TRBV4-1 and TRBJ1-2, with unresolved D. V lost 4 bases and J 8 bases, leaving 14 bases between the germline ends. CDR1 MGHRA and CDR2 YSYEKL come from the germline V gene. The CDR3 runs to 13 residues. CDR3 nucleotides: TGCGCCAGCAGCCCGGCAGAGGGTAGGGGCTACACCTTC. Translation: CASSPAEGRGYTF.

The chain has TRBV3-1 (or the pseudogene TRBV3-2) and TRBJ2-1; TRBD2 matches at 12 bases. CDR1 and CDR2 from the germline V gene are LGHDT and YNNKEL (reference sequence). Trimming took 1 base from V and 2 from J; bases not matched to a gene: 3. The CDR3 extends over 17 amino acids. The CDR3 DNA sequence: TGTGCCAGCAGCCAAGGACTAGCGGGAGAACCCTACAATGAGCAGTTCTTC. This translates into CASSQGLAGEPYNEQFF.

The chain recombines TRBV5-1 with TRBJ2-7, with 7 bases fitting TRBD1. The germline V gene has CDR1 SGHRS and CDR2 YFSETQ. The CDR3 runs 15 residues. J was trimmed by 0 bases and V by 4 bases; bases with no gene match: 7. The chain's CDR3 is CASSPRQGSSYEQYF. In nucleotides, the CDR3 is TGCGCCAGCAGCCCCAGACAGGGTAGCTCCTACGAGCAGTACTTC.

The J gene is TRBJ2-5, the V gene TRBV5-1; D is perhaps TRBD2 (6 bases). The CDR3 loop spans 14 amino acids. Trimming removed 4 bases at V and 8 bases at J, with 18 bases between. The germline V gene has CDR1 SGHRS and CDR2 YFSETQ. The CDR3 reads CASSAMGLRETQYF. The DNA of the CDR3 is TGCGCCAGCAGCGCGATGGGACTGCGGGAAACCCAGTACTTC.

A remark on this clone: The same CDR3 also results from other DNA sequences found in this sample. The CDR3 DNA follows: TGCGCCAGCAGCCTTGGGAGGGGGGGCACAGATACGCAGTATTTT. Residues: CASSLGRGGTDTQYF. This sequence joins TRBV5-1 and TRBJ2-3, with D perhaps matching TRBD2 (7 bases). In germline, CDR1 is SGHRS, CDR2 YFSETQ. The CDR3 length is 15 residues. V gave up 4 bases and J gave up 1 base, with 13 bases separating them.

V gene TRBV5-6 combines with J gene TRBJ1-1; no clear D. Trimming cost V 1 base and J 1 base, with 14 bases left between them. CDR1 is SGHDT and CDR2 is YYEEEE in the germline V gene. The CDR3 has 16 residues. CDR3 nucleotide sequence: TGTGCCAGCAGCTTGTCTGGGAGGTACGCGAACACTGAAGCTTTCTTT. Translating it yields CASSLSGRYANTEAFF.

The V and J genes are TRBV18 and TRBJ2-7; D may be TRBD2 (6 bases). The CDR3 has 14 residues. V was pared by 2 bases and J by 5 bases, with 13 bases between. CDR1 is KGHSH, CDR2 LQKENI, per germline. The CDR3 sequence is CASSPSGVPNEQYF. The DNA of the CDR3 is TGTGCCAGCTCACCATCGGGAGTCCCTAACGAGCAGTACTTC.

The V gene is TRBV2, the J gene TRBJ2-7; 9 bases are a match to TRBD1. V trimming: 6 bases; J trimming: 5 bases; junction bases outside the gene matches: 5. Looked up from germline, CDR1 is SNHLY and CDR2 is FYNNEI. CDR3 length equals 13 residues. DNA for the CDR3: TGTGCCAGCAGAACAGGGGGCGTACACGAGCAGTACTTC. As protein: CASRTGGVHEQYF.